This T cell receptor beta chain was found in a study of response to subunit inactivated influenza vaccine. V lost 3 bases and J 2 bases, leaving 10 bases between the germline ends. The CDR3 is 14 residues long. CDR1 is SNHLY, CDR2 FYNNEI, per germline. This clonotype was recorded many times. TCRdb ran MiXCR on the RT-PCR reads and lists one entry per CDR3 protein. The sample has some 500,000 distinct CDR3 sequences, 10% to 15% seen once. Sample: PBMCs from blood, taken 45 days after vaccination. The V and J genes are TRBV2 and TRBJ2-5; no reliable D call. The clonotype originates from a man in his fifties who received an inactivated influenza vaccine. CDR3 in DNA: TGTGCCAGCAGTGAGGATAGCTATCAAGAGACCCAGTACTTC. It codes for CASSEDSYQETQYF.